This T cell receptor beta chain is from a study of CD8+CD57+ T cells in acquired aplastic anemia. Sequenced patients had shown CD8+CD57+ cell expansion by flow cytometry. From germline, CDR1 is KGHSH and CDR2 LQKENI. With 1 base removed from V and 1 base from J, the gap between germline ends came to 17 bases. The CDR3 extends over 17 amino acids. This clonotype has more than one count but fewer than ten. Profiling of TCR beta VDJ combinations and CDR3 sequences used genomic DNA as template. TCRdb ran MiXCR on the reads and lists one entry per CDR3 protein. The table records under 200,000 distinct CDR3 sequences, roughly 50% of them present only once.

This clonotype was sampled from a human donor with aplastic anemia. The chain carries TRBV18 and TRBJ2-7; D gene uncertain. Material: sorted CD4+, CD8+, or CD8+CD57+ T cells (not recorded which) from PBMCs. As DNA, the CDR3 is TGTGCCAGCTCACCACTGCCCGACAAGACATCATCCTACGAGCAGTACTTC. Encoded protein: CASSPLPDKTSSYEQYF.